This entry is about one T cell receptor beta chain. These data are taken from a study of CD8 T cells in Susac syndrome. Reverse transcription of roughly 0.5 to 1 ug RNA was carried out with random hexamers. immunoSEQ multiplex PCR amplified TCR beta CDR3 across 54 Vbeta, 13 Jbeta. TCRdb analysed the immunoSEQ multiplex PCR reads with MiXCR anew, one entry per CDR3 protein. Of about 300,000 distinct CDR3 sequences detected, about 85% appear once; the ten largest clones hold 0.11%. Trimming stripped 4 bases from V and 0 bases from J, with 16 bases between. Germline loops: CDR1 SGHAT, CDR2 FQNNGV. The CDR3 length is 17 residues. From blood CD8+ and CD4+ T cells, TCR beta sequences were generated. Included as multiple sclerosis controls were treatment-naive patients who had stable or active relapsing-remitting disease. It was negative isolation that provided the CD8+ and CD4+ T cells, whereas TEMRA cells were enriched by FACS.

This chain joins TRBV11-2 and TRBJ2-1; no firm D call. The sequenced material came from CD8+ T cells from PBMCs. The receptor comes from a human donor with multiple sclerosis. The CDR3 DNA sequence: TGTGCCAGCAGCTATCCCCCCCTGGGTAGCTCCTACAATGAGCAGTTCTTC. It translates to CASSYPPLGSSYNEQFF.